This T cell receptor (beta chain) was documented in a study of regulatory T cells in long-lasting Graves disease. The V and J ends lost 10 bases and 0 bases, in that order; junction bases with no gene match: 15. The CDR3 covers 17 residues. Looked up from germline, CDR1 is SNHLY and CDR2 is FYNNEI. The time point: newly diagnosed GD, antithyroid drugs for less than 3 months. TCR sequences were obtained from RNA taken from PBMCs. Many counts were recorded for this clonotype. According to the study, TCR beta libraries were built with iRepertoire HTBI primers and CDR3-region Arm-PCR. TCRdb recomputed calls from the multiplex PCR reads with MiXCR, one row per CDR3 protein. The sample lists approximately 540,000 distinct CDR3 sequences, 12% occurring once. This sample also belongs to another study, concerning T cells in Graves' hyperthyroidism and ophthalmopathy. From that report: Ophthalmopathy was model-predicted a median roughly six months pre-onset.

The source is a woman in her twenties or thirties with Graves disease. This rearrangement joins TRBV2 to TRBJ2-3; TRBD1 aligns across 8 bases. Sequencing used peripheral blood mononuclear cells (PBMCs), obtained at new diagnosis, from a patient treated with antithyroid drugs. CDR3 in DNA: TGTGCCACCTCAGGGGGCCAGATTAGCGTGAGCACAGATACGCAGTATTTT. This gives the protein CATSGGQISVSTDTQYF.